A single T cell receptor (beta chain) is shown here with its context. Its cognate antigen is unknown. V shed 1 base and J shed 4 bases, with 11 bases lying between them. The CDR3 consists of 14 residues. In germline, CDR1 is SGHVS, CDR2 FQNEAQ. These data are taken from a study of T cell repertoires in cytomegalovirus infection. Via MiXCR, TCRdb re-called the reads, giving one row per CDR3 protein. Here the sample spans 650,000 to 900,000 distinct CDR3 sequences, over 25% being singletons. This chain connects TRBV7-8 to TRBJ2-7; possible D gene TRBD2, 6 bases. The origin of this receptor is a human donor in good health (CMV status not recorded). Some clones in this sample may be carry-over from other donors' samples. The specimen comprised cultured CD8+ T cells from PBMCs, sampled from culture after CMV antigen stimulation. This CDR3 is CASSLVQAGYEQYV. CDR3 DNA: TGTGCCAGCAGCTTAGTGCAGGCGGGATACGAGCAGTACGTC.